The rows below give T cell receptor beta chains drawn from one sample of a study of blood T cell repertoires in COVID-19. Profiled with immunoSEQ multiplex PCR; TCRdb holds only in-frame clones, not every one. The sample lists about 290,000 clones, roughly 89% occurring once. Specimen: peripheral blood. Receptors were obtained from a man aged 35 to 55 with acute or convalescent COVID-19. Each CDR3 is given with its conserved first and last residue. D genes are given only for firm matches. The size of a clone is reported for some rows only, either as once, few or many, or as a class for expanded clones.

TGTGCCAGCAGTAGACAGGGGAACACTGAAGCTTTCTTT	CASSRQGNTEAFF	TRBV14	.	TRBD1	TRBJ1-1
TGTGCCAGCACCAGGGTCTACGAGCAGTACTTC	CASTRVYEQYF	TRBV2	.	.	TRBJ2-7
TGTGCCAGCAGCTCCTCGTGGGGGAGGGAGGTCACCTTC	CASSSSWGREVTF	TRBV7-2	.	.	TRBJ1-2
TGTGCCAGCAGCGACCTAGGGCGGGGGGGGTACAATGAGCAGTTCTTC	CASSDLGRGGYNEQFF	TRBV25-1	.	TRBD2	TRBJ2-1
TGTGCCAGTAGTTCGGACAGTTACAATCCCCAGCATTTT	CASSSDSYNPQHF	TRBV19	.	.	TRBJ1-5
TGTGCCAGCAGCTTGGGTTTGAGGGATGCCGGGGAAAAACTGTTTTTT	CASSLGLRDAGEKLFF	TRBV5-6	.	.	TRBJ1-4
TGTGCCAGCAGTGGGCAAACAGAGAAAGCTTTCTTT	CASSGQTEKAFF	TRBV2	.	.	TRBJ1-1
TGTGCCAGCTCACCATCCGGGACAGTTGCCTACGAGCAGTACTTC	CASSPSGTVAYEQYF	TRBV18	few	TRBD1	TRBJ2-7
TGTGCCATCAGTGAAGAGGAGAGGCCCCAGCATTTT	CAISEEERPQHF	TRBV10-3	.	.	TRBJ1-5
TGTGCCAGTAGCGGGCGGGACATTCAGTACTTC	CASSGRDIQYF	TRBV19	.	.	TRBJ2-4
TGTGCCAGCAGCTCCCTAGGAAAGCAGGGTTGGGTGAACACTGAAGCTTTCTTT	CASSSLGKQGWVNTEAFF	TRBV7-7	few	.	TRBJ1-1
TGTGCCAGCAGTCCCGGGACAGGGAATCAGCCCCAGCATTTT	CASSPGTGNQPQHF	TRBV2	once	TRBD1	TRBJ1-5
TGTGCCAGCAGCTTATCTGGGCCAGCTTACGAGCAGTACTTC	CASSLSGPAYEQYF	TRBV11-1	.	.	TRBJ2-7
TGTGCCAGCAGCCAAGTAGGGGTGTATAAAGAGACCCAGTACTTC	CASSQVGVYKETQYF	TRBV3-1/TRBV3-2	.	.	TRBJ2-5
TGTGCCACCAGTGATCAGGGGTCTACGCAGTATTTT	CATSDQGSTQYF	TRBV24-1	.	.	TRBJ2-3
TGTGCCAGCAGCGAACAACCGCCGGGACAGGGGAGCACTGAAGCTTTCTTT	CASSEQPPGQGSTEAFF	TRBV9	.	TRBD1	TRBJ1-1
TGTGCCAGCAGACCCCCGGGGAGAAACTATGGCTACACCTTC	CASRPPGRNYGYTF	TRBV28	.	.	TRBJ1-2
TGTGCCAGCAGCCCGGACAGGGTAAACTATGGCTACACCTTC	CASSPDRVNYGYTF	TRBV5-4	few	TRBD1	TRBJ1-2
TGTGCCAGCAGCTTGGGTGGGGAGGCGGAGCTGTTTTTT	CASSLGGEAELFF	TRBV5-4	.	.	TRBJ2-2
TGTGCCAGCAACCGACAGAGAGATTCACCCCTCCACTTT	CASNRQRDSPLHF	TRBV6-5	once	.	TRBJ1-6
TGCGCCAGCAGCCAGGTCGGCGGGGAGCTGTTTTTT	CASSQVGGELFF	TRBV4-1	.	.	TRBJ2-2
TGTGCCGGCCCTAAGGGGTACTATGGCTACACCTTC	CAGPKGYYGYTF	TRBV30	once	.	TRBJ1-2
TGTGCCAGCAGCCCACCGGTTAACACCGGGGAGCTGTTTTTT	CASSPPVNTGELFF	TRBV5-6	.	.	TRBJ2-2
TGTGCCAGCTCACCGTCACAGAACACTGAAGCTTTCTTT	CASSPSQNTEAFF	TRBV18	.	.	TRBJ1-1
TGTGCCAGCAGTGGTGACAGGGCCACCGGGGAGCTGTTTTTT	CASSGDRATGELFF	TRBV2	.	TRBD1	TRBJ2-2
TGTGCCAGCAGCTTAGGCTCCTTAGCTAACTATGGCTACACCTTC	CASSLGSLANYGYTF	TRBV7-2	.	.	TRBJ1-2
TGTGCCAGCAGCCTAGCCGTGGTTTCTGGAAACACCATATATTTT	CASSLAVVSGNTIYF	TRBV3-1/TRBV3-2	few	.	TRBJ1-3
TGTGCCAGTAGTCCAAATACAGGGTGGACTGGAAACACCATATATTTT	CASSPNTGWTGNTIYF	TRBV19	.	.	TRBJ1-3
TGCGCCAGCAGCTCCCCCGAGGGGGGGTTGAATGAGCAGTTCTTC	CASSSPEGGLNEQFF	TRBV5-1	.	.	TRBJ2-1
TGTGCCAGCAGCCTGCAGGGGGCAGATGGCTACACCTTC	CASSLQGADGYTF	TRBV3-1/TRBV3-2	.	TRBD1	TRBJ1-2
TGTGCCAGCAGCTTGAGAGGGTCGGTGACTAGGCCTTCGAGTGAGACCCAGTACTTC	CASSLRGSVTRPSSETQYF	TRBV5-6	.	.	TRBJ2-5
TGTGCCAGTAGTATGTCGGGGGTAAATGTCTACAATGAGCAGTTCTTC	CASSMSGVNVYNEQFF	TRBV19	.	.	TRBJ2-1
TGTGCCAGCAGTTTGACAGGGACCGGGGAGCTGTTTTTT	CASSLTGTGELFF	TRBV27	once	TRBD1	TRBJ2-2
TGTGCCAGCAGCTTATATGGGGGGGGAGGGGAGCCCCAGCATTTT	CASSLYGGGGEPQHF	TRBV9	.	.	TRBJ1-5
TGTGCCAGCAGTTCGACAGGGGGAACCGGGGAGCTGTTTTTT	CASSSTGGTGELFF	TRBV6-5	.	TRBD1	TRBJ2-2
TGCAGCGTCCCCGAGGCAAGGAACACTGAAGCTTTCTTT	CSVPEARNTEAFF	TRBV29-1	.	.	TRBJ1-1
TGTGCCAGCAGTTGGCCTGCTAGCAATCAGCCCCAGCATTTT	CASSWPASNQPQHF	TRBV6-2/TRBV6-3	.	.	TRBJ1-5
TGTGCCACCAGTGACCCCGGGACAGGGGGACTGAATGGCTACACCTTC	CATSDPGTGGLNGYTF	TRBV24-1	.	TRBD1	TRBJ1-2
TGTGCCTGGAGGCGGCAGGACTCTAACACTGAAGCTTTCTTT	CAWRRQDSNTEAFF	TRBV30	.	.	TRBJ1-1
TGTGCCAGCACCCTGGCCAGGAACACCGGGGAGCTGTTTTTT	CASTLARNTGELFF	TRBV2	.	.	TRBJ2-2
TGTGCCAGCAGCTCAGGGGGTGAGCAGTTCTTC	CASSSGGEQFF	TRBV11-3	.	TRBD1	TRBJ2-1
TGTGCCAGCAGCTCGGGACTCTCTGGAAACACCATATATTTT	CASSSGLSGNTIYF	TRBV7-2	.	.	TRBJ1-3
TGTGCCAGCAGCTTAGGGTCGACAATACCCAACCAGTACTTC	CASSLGSTIPNQYF	TRBV7-2	.	.	TRBJ2-4
TGTGCCAGCAGGGGGACAGGGAAGGGTGAAAAACTGTTTTTT	CASRGTGKGEKLFF	TRBV6-5	.	TRBD1	TRBJ1-4
TGTGCCAGCAGCTTCGGGACAGGGGGGTACAATGAGCAGTTCTTC	CASSFGTGGYNEQFF	TRBV9	once	TRBD1	TRBJ2-1
TGTGCCAGCAGGACAGGCCTAGGATATGGCTACACCTTC	CASRTGLGYGYTF	TRBV6-4	once	.	TRBJ1-2
TGTGCCAGTAAATCAGGCCTTCTCAAGAATGGTGGCTACACCTTC	CASKSGLLKNGGYTF	TRBV19	once	.	TRBJ1-2
TGTGCCAGCAGCTTAGGGACTAGCGGGCACACCGGGGAGCTGTTTTTT	CASSLGTSGHTGELFF	TRBV7-2	.	TRBD2	TRBJ2-2
TGTGCCATCGGGGGACAGGACTACACCGGGGAGCTGTTTTTT	CAIGGQDYTGELFF	TRBV10-3	.	TRBD1	TRBJ2-2
TGTGCCAGCAGCGTTACAGGGGAACAAGGAAACACCATATATTTT	CASSVTGEQGNTIYF	TRBV13	.	TRBD1	TRBJ1-3
TGTGCCAGTAACAGGGGTCCTCAAGATACGCAGTATTTT	CASNRGPQDTQYF	TRBV9	.	TRBD1	TRBJ2-3
TGTGCCAGCAGCCCAACCGGACTAGCGGGGGCAGATACGCAGTATTTT	CASSPTGLAGADTQYF	TRBV7-9	.	TRBD2	TRBJ2-3